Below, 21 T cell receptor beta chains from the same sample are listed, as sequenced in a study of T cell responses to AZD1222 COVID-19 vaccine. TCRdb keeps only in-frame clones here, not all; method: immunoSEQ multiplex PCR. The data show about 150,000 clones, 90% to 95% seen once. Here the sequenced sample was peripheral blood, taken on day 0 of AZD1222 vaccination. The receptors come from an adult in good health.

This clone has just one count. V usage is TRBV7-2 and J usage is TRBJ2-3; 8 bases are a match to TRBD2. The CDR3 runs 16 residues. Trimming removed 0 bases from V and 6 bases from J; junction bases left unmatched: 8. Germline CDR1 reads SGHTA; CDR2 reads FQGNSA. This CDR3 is CASSLAAGGRGDTQYF. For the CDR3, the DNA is TGTGCCAGCAGCTTAGCGGCGGGAGGCCGTGGGGATACGCAGTATTTT.

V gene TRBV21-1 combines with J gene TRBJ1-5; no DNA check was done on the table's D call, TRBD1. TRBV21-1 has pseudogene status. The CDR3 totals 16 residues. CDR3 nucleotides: TGTGCCAGCAGCTCACCCGGGACAGAAAGCAATCAGCCCCAGCATTTT. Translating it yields CASSSPGTESNQPQHF.

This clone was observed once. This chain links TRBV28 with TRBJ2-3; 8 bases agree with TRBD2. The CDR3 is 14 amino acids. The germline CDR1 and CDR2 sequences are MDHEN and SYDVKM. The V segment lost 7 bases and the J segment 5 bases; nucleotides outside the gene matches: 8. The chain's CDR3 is CASKLAEAGDTQYF. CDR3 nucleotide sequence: TGTGCCAGCAAACTAGCGGAGGCCGGAGATACGCAGTATTTT.

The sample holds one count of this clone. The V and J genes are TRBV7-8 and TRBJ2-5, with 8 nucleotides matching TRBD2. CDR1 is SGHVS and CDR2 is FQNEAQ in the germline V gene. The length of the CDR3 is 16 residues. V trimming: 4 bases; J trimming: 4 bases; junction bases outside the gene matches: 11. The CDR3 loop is CASSSPTSAVGETQYF. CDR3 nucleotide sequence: TGTGCCAGCAGCTCCCCGACTAGCGCGGTTGGAGAGACCCAGTACTTC.

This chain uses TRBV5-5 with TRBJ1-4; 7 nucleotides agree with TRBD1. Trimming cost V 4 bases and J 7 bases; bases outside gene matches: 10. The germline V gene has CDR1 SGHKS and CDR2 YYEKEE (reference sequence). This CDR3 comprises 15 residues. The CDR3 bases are TGTGCCAGCAGCGGACGCGGGACAGAGCTTGAAAAACTGTTTTTT. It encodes CASSGRGTELEKLFF.

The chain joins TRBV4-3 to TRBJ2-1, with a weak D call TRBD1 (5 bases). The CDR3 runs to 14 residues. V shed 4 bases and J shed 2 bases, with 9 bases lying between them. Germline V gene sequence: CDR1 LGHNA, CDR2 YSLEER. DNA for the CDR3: TGCGCCAGCAGCCCCCAAGGGGCCTACAATGAGCAGTTCTTC. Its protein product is CASSPQGAYNEQFF.

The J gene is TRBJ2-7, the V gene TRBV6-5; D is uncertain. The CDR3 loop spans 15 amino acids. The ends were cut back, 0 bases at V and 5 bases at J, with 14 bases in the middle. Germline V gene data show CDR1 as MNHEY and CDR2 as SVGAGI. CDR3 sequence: CASSYSTLSSNEQYF. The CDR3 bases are TGTGCCAGCAGTTACTCGACCTTATCTTCCAACGAGCAGTACTTC.

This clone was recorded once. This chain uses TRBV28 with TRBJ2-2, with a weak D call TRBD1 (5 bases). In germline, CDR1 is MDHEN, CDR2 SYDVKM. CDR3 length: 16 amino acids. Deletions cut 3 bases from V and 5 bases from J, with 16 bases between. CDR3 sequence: CASSFLDRSETGELFF. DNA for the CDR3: TGTGCCAGCAGTTTCCTCGACAGATCGGAAACCGGGGAGCTGTTTTTT.

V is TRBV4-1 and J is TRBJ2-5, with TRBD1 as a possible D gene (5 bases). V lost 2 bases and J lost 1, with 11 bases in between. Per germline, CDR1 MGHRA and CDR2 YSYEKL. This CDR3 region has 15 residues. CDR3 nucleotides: TGCGCCAGCAGCCAAACAGGAAATCCCCAAGAGACCCAGTACTTC. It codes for CASSQTGNPQETQYF.

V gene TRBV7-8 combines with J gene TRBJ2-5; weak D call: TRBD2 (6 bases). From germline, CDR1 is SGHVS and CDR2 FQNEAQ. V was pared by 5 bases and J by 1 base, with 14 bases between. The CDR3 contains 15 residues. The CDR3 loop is CASSPVGGPQETQYF. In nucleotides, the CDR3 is TGTGCCAGCAGCCCGGTGGGGGGACCCCAAGAGACCCAGTACTTC.

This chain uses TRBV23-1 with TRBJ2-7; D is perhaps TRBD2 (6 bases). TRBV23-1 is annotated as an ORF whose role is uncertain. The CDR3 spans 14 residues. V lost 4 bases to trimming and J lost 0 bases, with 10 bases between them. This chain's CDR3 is CASSRRDLSYEQYF. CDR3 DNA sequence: TGCGCCAGCAGTCGGAGGGACCTCTCCTACGAGCAGTACTTC.

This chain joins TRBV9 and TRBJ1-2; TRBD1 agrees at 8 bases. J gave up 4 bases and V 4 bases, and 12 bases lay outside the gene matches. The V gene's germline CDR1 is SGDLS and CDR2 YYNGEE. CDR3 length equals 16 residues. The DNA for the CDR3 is TGTGCCAGCAGCTCACACCCGGACAGGGCTACCTATGGCTACACCTTC. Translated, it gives CASSSHPDRATYGYTF.

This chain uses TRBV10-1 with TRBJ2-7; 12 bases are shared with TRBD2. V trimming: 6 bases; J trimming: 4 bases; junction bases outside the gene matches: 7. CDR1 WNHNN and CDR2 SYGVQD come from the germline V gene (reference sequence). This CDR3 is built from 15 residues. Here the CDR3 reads CASSATSGSGYEQYF. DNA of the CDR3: TGCGCCAGCAGCGCGACTAGCGGGAGTGGTTACGAGCAGTACTTC.

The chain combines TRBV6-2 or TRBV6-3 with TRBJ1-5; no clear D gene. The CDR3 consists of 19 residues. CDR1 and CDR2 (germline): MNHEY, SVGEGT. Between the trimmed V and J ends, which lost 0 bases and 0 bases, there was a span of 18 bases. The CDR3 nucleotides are TGTGCCAGCAGTTACTCGCCGACGGAGGTGAAATATAGCAATCAGCCCCAGCATTTT. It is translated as CASSYSPTEVKYSNQPQHF.

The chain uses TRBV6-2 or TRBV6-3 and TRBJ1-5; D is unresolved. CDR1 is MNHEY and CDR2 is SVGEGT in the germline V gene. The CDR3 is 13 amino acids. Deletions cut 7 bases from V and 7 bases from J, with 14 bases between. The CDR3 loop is CASTPGGVQPQHF. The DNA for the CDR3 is TGTGCCAGCACCCCCGGCGGGGTCCAGCCCCAGCATTTT.

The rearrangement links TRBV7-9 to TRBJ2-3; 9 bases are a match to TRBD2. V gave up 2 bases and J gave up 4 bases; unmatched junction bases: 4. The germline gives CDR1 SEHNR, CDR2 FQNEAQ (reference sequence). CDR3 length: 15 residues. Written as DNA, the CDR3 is TGTGCCAGCAGCTTACGGCGGGAGGGGGCAGATACGCAGTATTTT. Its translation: CASSLRREGADTQYF. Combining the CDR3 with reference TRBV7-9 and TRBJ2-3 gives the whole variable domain DTGVSQNPRHKITKRGQNVTFRCDPISEHNRLYWYRQTLGQGPEFLTYFQNEAQLEKSRLLSDRFSAERPKGSFSTLEIQRTEQGDSAMYLCASSLRREGADTQYFGPGTRLTVL.

CDR3 loop: CASSPGLAASYNEQFF. The DNA of the CDR3 is TGCGCCAGCAGCCCGGGACTAGCGGCCTCCTACAATGAGCAGTTCTTC. The chain links TRBV5-1 to TRBJ2-1, with 11 bases identical to TRBD2. The CDR3 is 16 residues long. From germline, CDR1 is SGHRS and CDR2 YFSETQ. The trim removed 4 bases at V and 0 bases at J, leaving 3 bases unmatched. The full variable domain, in which reference TRBV5-1 and TRBJ2-1 provide the parts outside the CDR3, is KAGVTQTPRYLIKTRGQQVTLSCSPISGHRSVSWYQQTPGQGLQFLFEYFSETQRNKGNFPGRFSGRQFSNSRSEMNVSTLELGDSALYLCASSPGLAASYNEQFFGPGTRLTVL.

This CDR3 reads CASIWLSGANVLTF. The CDR3 DNA reads TGTGCCAGCATTTGGCTCTCTGGGGCCAACGTCCTGACTTTC. The genes are TRBV2 and TRBJ2-6; D not resolved. With 7 bases removed from V and 0 bases from J, the gap between germline ends came to 7 bases. Per the germline V gene, CDR1 is SNHLY and CDR2 is FYNNEI. This CDR3 is 14 amino acids long.

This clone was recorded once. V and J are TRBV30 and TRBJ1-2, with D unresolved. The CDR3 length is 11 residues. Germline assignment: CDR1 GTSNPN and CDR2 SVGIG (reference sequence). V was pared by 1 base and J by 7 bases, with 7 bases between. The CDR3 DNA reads TGTGCCTGGAGTGGAGCTTTTGGCTACACCTTC. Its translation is CAWSGAFGYTF.

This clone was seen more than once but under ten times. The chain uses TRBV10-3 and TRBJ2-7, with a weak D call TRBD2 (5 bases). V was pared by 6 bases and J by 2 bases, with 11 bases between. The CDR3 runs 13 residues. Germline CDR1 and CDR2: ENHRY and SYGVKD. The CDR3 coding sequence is TGTGCCATCAGAGGTACCGGGGCCTACGAGCAGTACTTC. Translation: CAIRGTGAYEQYF.

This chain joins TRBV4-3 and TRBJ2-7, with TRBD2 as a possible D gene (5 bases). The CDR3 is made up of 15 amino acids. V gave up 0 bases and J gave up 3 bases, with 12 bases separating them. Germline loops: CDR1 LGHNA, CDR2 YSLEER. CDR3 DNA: TGCGCCAGCAGCCAAGAAATCCAGCGGAGCTACGAGCAGTACTTC. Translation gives CASSQEIQRSYEQYF.